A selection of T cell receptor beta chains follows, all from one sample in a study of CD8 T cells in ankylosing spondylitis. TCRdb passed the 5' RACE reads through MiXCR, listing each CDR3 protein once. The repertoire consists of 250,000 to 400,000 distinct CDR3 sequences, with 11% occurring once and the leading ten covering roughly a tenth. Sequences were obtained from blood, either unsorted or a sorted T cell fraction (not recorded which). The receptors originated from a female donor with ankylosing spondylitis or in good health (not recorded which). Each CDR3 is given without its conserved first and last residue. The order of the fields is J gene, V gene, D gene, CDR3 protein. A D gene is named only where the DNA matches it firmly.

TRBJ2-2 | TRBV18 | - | ASSERRSGGELF
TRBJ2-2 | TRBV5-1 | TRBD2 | ASSLAPHGLAVTTGELF
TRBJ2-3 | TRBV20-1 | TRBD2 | SARLAGFMDTQY
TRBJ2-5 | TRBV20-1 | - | SARGQGTLETQY
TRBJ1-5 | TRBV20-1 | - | SASSREMFGGNQPQH
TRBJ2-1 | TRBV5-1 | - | ASSSSESSSYNEQF
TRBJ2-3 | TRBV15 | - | ATSSWTSHYTDTQY
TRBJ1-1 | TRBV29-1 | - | SVVQGRNTEAF
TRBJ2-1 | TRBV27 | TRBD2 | ASSIGLAPRRGRQF
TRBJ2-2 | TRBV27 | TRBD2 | ASSSSSGRRGTGELF
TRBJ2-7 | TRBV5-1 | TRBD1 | ASRDRESYEQY
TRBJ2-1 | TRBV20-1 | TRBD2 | CAPAGLAGPSYNEQF
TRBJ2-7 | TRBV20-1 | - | SALGGAADYEQY
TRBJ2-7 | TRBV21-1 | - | ASSKVLAGGSYEQY
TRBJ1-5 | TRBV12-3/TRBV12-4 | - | ASGMATNQPQH
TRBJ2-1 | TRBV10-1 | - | ASSDPGQNLYNEQF
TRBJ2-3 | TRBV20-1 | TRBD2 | SAGERGGRRDTQY
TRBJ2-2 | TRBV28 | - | ASSLQGQTGELF
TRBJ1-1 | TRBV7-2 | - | ASSPAGRVNTEAF
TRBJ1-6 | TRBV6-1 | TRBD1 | ASSSDRIYNSPLH
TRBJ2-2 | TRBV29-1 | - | SVGLGGNTGELF
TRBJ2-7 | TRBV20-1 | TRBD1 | SARDPGGQGSSYEQY
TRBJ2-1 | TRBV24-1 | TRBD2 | ATSDPGLAGLGQF
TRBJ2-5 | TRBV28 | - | ASSSGVPGETQY
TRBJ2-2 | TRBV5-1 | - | ASSSGGVTGELF
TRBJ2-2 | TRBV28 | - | ASSSSGTPGTGELF
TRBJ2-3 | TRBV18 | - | ASSLHSVLSTDTQY
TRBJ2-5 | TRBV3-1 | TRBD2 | ASSQVSGGTRVQETQY
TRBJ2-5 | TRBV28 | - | ASRSATETQY
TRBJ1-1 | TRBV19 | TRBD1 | ASRDRGSTEAF
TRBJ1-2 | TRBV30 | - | AWRQGRPYGYT
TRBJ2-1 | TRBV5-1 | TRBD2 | ASSLVGGGGLNEQF
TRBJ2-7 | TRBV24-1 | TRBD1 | ATSEGDRGFYEQY
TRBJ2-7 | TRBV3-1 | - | ASSHGVPYEQY
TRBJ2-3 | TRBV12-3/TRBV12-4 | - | ASILRGPTDTQY
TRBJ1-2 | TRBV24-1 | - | ATSDHRGRAYGYT
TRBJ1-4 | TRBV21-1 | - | ASRKKPLYEKLF
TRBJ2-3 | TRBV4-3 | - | ASSQDFPAAQTDTQY
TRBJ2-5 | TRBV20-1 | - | SARGRHDTRQETQY
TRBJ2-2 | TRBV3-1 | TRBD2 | ASSDNRLAGGVNTGELF
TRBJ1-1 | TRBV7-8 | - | ASRRGGNTEAF
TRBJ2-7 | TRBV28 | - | ASSGAAGIPYEQY
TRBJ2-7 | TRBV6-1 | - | ASTEADSESYEQY
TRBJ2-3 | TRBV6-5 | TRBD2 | ASRLARASGSRMKDTQY
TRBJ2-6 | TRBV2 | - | ASSGPQPSSGANVLT
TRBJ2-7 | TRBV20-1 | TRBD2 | SARDRLAGDIYEQY
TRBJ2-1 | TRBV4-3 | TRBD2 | ASSQDAGRDEQF
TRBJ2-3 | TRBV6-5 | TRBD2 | ASSYSITGGRADTQY
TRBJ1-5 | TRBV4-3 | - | ASSRGADNQPQH
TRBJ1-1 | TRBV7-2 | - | ASVSRKGSDRAF
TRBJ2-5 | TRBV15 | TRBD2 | ATSRERLAGGETQY
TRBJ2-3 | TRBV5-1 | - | ASRSDTDTQY
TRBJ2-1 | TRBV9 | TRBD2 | ASSVSLAASGDEQF